This T cell receptor (beta chain) was sequenced during a study of T cells in women clearing cervical HPV infection. Overall study context: Case blood was drawn when the lesion was first found; control blood after infection became undetectable.

Regarding this clone: The read terminates 3 residues before the CDR3 end, so the remaining end is supplied by the germline J gene.

This CDR3 has 15 residues. V dropped 3 bases and J dropped 2; count of bases not matched to a gene: 0. Germline values: CDR1 DFQATT, CDR2 SNEGSKA (reference sequence). MY09/MY11 PCR detected cervical HPV DNA; dot-blot assigned genotypes. Clones were read by immunoSEQ multiplex PCR, and TCRdb kept only the in-frame ones, dropping some. Its table records 20,000 to 25,000 clones. The receptor was isolated from a woman aged 18 to 75 with a cervical HPV16 infection that either progressed to CIN3+ or cleared (not recorded which). The specimen was blood buffy coat. The J gene is TRBJ2-6, the V gene TRBV20-1; the match to TRBD1 covers 11 bases. CDR3 bases read: TGCAGTGCTAGGGGACAGGGGGCTGGGGCCAACGTC. It yields the protein CSARGQGAGANV. The whole CDR3 sequence is CSARGQGAGANVLTF.